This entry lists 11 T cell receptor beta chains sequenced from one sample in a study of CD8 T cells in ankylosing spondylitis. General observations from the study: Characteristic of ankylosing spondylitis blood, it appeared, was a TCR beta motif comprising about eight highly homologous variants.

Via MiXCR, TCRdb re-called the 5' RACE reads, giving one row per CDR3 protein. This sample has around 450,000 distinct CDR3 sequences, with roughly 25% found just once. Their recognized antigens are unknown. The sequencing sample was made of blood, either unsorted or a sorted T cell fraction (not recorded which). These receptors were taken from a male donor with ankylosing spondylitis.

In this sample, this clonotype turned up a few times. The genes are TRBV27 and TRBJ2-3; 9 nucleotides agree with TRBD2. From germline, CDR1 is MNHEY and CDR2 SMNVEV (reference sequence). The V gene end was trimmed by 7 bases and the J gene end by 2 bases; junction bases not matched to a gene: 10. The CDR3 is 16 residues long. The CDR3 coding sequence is TGTGCCAGCAAACGGAAACTAGCGGGCCTCACAGATACGCAGTATTTT. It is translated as CASKRKLAGLTDTQYF.

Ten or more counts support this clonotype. The CDR3 bases are TGTGCCAGCAGCCTCACCGGGACCCCTTACAATGAGCAGTTCTTC. Translated, it gives CASSLTGTPYNEQFF. The chain is built from TRBV7-2 and TRBJ2-1; D possibly matches TRBD1 or TRBD2 (5 bases each). The CDR3 runs to 15 residues. CDR1 and CDR2 (germline): SGHTA, FQGNSA. Deletions cut 5 bases from V and 4 bases from J, with 15 bases between.

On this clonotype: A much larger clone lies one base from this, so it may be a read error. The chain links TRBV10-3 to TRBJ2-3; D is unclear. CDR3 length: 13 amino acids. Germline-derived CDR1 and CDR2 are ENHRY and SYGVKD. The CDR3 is CAISETYTDTLYF. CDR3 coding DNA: TGTGCCATCAGCGAGACGTACACAGATACGCTGTATTTT.

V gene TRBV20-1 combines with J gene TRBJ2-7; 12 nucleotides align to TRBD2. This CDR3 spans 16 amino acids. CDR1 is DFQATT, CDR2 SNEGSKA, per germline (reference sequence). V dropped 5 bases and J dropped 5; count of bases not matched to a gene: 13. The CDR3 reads CSAESLTSGSSHEQYF. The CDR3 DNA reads TGCAGTGCTGAATCCTTGACTAGCGGGAGTTCCCACGAGCAGTACTTC.

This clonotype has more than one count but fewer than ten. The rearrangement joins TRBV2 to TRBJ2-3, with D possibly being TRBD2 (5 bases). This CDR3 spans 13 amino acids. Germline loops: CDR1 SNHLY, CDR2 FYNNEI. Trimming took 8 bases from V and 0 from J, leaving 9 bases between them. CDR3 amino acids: CASVGLSTDTQYF. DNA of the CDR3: TGTGCCAGCGTCGGACTGAGCACAGATACGCAGTATTTT.

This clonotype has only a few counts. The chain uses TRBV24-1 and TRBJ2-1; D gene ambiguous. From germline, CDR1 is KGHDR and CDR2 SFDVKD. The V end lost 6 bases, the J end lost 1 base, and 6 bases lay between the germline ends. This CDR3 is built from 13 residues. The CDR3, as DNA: TGTGCCACCAGTCGCAAGTCCTACAATGAGCAGTTCTTC. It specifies CATSRKSYNEQFF.

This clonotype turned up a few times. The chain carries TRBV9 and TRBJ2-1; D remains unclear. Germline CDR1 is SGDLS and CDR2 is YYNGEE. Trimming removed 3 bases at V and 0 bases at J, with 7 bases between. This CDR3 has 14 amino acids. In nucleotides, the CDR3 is TGTGCCAGCAGCGCCGTTCCCTCCTACAATGAGCAGTTCTTC. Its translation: CASSAVPSYNEQFF.

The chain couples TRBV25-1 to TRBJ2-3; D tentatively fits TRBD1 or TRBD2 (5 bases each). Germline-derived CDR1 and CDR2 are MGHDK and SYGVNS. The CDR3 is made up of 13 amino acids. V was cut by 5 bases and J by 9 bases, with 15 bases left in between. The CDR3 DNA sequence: TGTGCCAGCAGTCAATGGGACCTTCTGACGCAGTATTTT. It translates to CASSQWDLLTQYF.

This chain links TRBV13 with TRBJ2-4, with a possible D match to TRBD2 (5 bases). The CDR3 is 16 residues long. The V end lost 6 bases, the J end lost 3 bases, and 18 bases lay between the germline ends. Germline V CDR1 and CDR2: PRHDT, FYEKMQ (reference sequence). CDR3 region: CASSPARGSGKNIQYF. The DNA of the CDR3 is TGTGCCAGCAGTCCGGCCCGCGGGTCTGGCAAAAACATTCAGTACTTC. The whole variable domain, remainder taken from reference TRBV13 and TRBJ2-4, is AAGVIQSPRHLIKEKRETATLKCYPIPRHDTVYWYQQGPGQDPQFLISFYEKMQSDKGSIPDRFSAQQFSDYHSELNMSSLELGDSALYFCASSPARGSGKNIQYFGAGTRLSVL.

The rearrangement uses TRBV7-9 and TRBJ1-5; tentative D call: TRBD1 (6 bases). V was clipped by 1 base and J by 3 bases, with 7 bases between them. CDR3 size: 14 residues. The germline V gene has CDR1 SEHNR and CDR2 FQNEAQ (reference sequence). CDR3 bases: TGTGCCAGCAGCTTAGGGGACACCAATCAGCCCCAGCATTTT. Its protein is CASSLGDTNQPQHF.

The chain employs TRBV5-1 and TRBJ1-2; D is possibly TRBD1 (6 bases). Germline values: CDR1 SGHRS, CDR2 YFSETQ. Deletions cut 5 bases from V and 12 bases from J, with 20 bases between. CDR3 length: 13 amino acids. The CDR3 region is CASREGGISVNTF. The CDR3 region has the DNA TGCGCCAGCAGAGAAGGGGGTATTTCCGTAAACACCTTC.